This T cell receptor beta chain was obtained from a study of blood T cell repertoires in COVID-19. Looking at the study overall: COVID-19 samples, acute and convalescent, were from the United States, Italy and Spain. Sources were T cells, B-cell-depleted T cells, or PBMCs; the material itself was cDNA or gDNA.

CDR3 size: 13 residues. Germline CDR1 MNHEY, CDR2 SVGEGT. The V gene lost 5 bases and the J gene lost 7 bases, with 12 bases spanning the gap. As processed by the authors: Amplification of reference gene primers was used by the study to estimate nucleated cell counts. The method was immunoSEQ multiplex PCR; TCRdb's version includes in-frame clones alone and lacks a portion of them. The D gene and trimming were derived from the DNA, and the V and J assignments and clone size from that table. The table has 120,000 to 150,000 clones, approximately 91% seen once; the top ten hold approximately 2.4%. The clonotype originates from a human donor in a cohort sampled during active COVID-19. Sequencing was carried out using peripheral blood. V is TRBV6-2 or TRBV6-3 and J is TRBJ2-1, with TRBD2 as a possible D gene (6 bases). The CDR3 DNA sequence: TGTGCCAGCAGTGCCTCAGGGAGGAATGAGCAGTTCTTC. It is translated as CASSASGRNEQFF.